The 23 T cell receptor beta chains below were found in one sample sequenced in a study of T-cell reconstitution after alpha-beta-depleted transplantation in children. This sample's TCRbeta library carried unique molecular identifier barcodes. One entry per CDR3 protein results from TCRdb running MiXCR on the PCR reads. The top ten hold 9.5% to 13% of the sample, which has about 270,000 distinct CDR3 sequences, approximately 9.6% seen once. The sample here was PBMCs from the stem cell graft donor, taken from the stem cell graft. These receptors all stem from a human donor who donated a stem cell graft to a child with SCID.

The DNA for the CDR3 is TGTGCCAGCGCCCCGGGACAGGGTTCCAATGAGCAGTTCTTC. This codes for CASAPGQGSNEQFF. The chain couples TRBV7-7 to TRBJ2-1; 9 positions match TRBD1. With 8 bases clipped from V and 6 bases from J, the junction kept 8 bases outside the gene matches. The CDR3 extends over 14 amino acids. Germline assignment: CDR1 SSHAT and CDR2 FNYEAQ (reference sequence).

This clonotype was seen ten or more times. J is TRBJ2-2 and V is TRBV27, with D uncertain. Germline CDR1 is MNHEY and CDR2 is SMNVEV (reference sequence). The germline V and J ends were trimmed by 7 bases and 2 bases, with 11 bases remaining between them. The CDR3 length is 14 residues. The CDR3: CASTEHQNTGELFF. The DNA for the CDR3 is TGTGCCAGCACAGAACACCAAAACACCGGGGAGCTGTTTTTT.

This clonotype was found a few times. J is TRBJ2-3 and V is TRBV20-1, with D maybe TRBD2 (7 bases). V was trimmed by 1 base and J by 5 bases, leaving 19 bases between them. CDR1 is DFQATT and CDR2 is SNEGSKA in the germline V gene (reference sequence). The CDR3 has 16 residues. The CDR3 spells CSARGLQAGAVDTQYF. For the CDR3, the DNA is TGCAGTGCTAGAGGTCTTCAGGCGGGGGCCGTAGATACGCAGTATTTT.

This clonotype was seen more than once but under ten times. The rearrangement uses TRBV27 and TRBJ2-5; D unresolved. There are 11 residues in the CDR3. V shed 6 bases and J shed 5 bases, with 7 bases lying between them. Germline CDR1 reads MNHEY; CDR2 reads SMNVEV (reference sequence). The CDR3 sequence is CASRSAETQYF. The CDR3 DNA reads as TGTGCCAGCAGATCCGCGGAGACCCAGTACTTC.

Details on this clonotype: At one of its ends the junction is not consistent with the germline gene, which may arise from a read error. The rearrangement uses TRBV7-8 and TRBJ1-1; maybe TRBD1 (5 bases). Germline CDR1 SGHVS, CDR2 FQNEAQ. CDR3 size: 14 residues. This CDR3 reads CATSLGAGNTEAFF. The CDR3 bases are TGTGCCACCAGCCTAGGGGCGGGGAACACTGAAGCTTTCTTT.

This clonotype was seen repeatedly, ten times or more. The genes are TRBV28 and TRBJ1-1; 12 bases fit TRBD1. V shed 3 bases and J 9 bases; nucleotides not matched to a gene: 2. The CDR3 extends over 13 amino acids. From germline, CDR1 is MDHEN and CDR2 SYDVKM. The CDR3 here is CASSFRDRGQAFF. In DNA, the CDR3 is TGTGCCAGCAGTTTCAGGGACAGGGGGCAAGCTTTCTTT.

This clonotype was detected many times. This rearrangement joins TRBV7-6 to TRBJ2-1; 8 nucleotides agree with TRBD1. Germline trimming cut 1 base from V and 6 bases from J; bases unmatched to any gene: 5. From germline, CDR1 is SGHVS and CDR2 FNYEAQ. The CDR3 spans 15 residues. Written as DNA, the CDR3 is TGTGCCAGCAGCTTAGGGACAGGGTTCGGCAATGAGCAGTTCTTC. Translated: CASSLGTGFGNEQFF.

This clonotype came up a few times. This chain links TRBV20-1 with TRBJ2-3; D gene uncertain. Germline-derived CDR1 and CDR2 are DFQATT and SNEGSKA (reference sequence). Trimming cost V 4 bases and J 6 bases, with 8 bases left between them. CDR3 length: 11 amino acids. The CDR3 region has the DNA TGCAGTGCTACTCAGGAGGATACGCAGTATTTT. Protein: CSATQEDTQYF.

The chain recombines TRBV4-2 with TRBJ2-1, with 11 bases fitting TRBD1. Germline trimming cut 4 bases from V and 3 bases from J; bases unmatched to any gene: 5. The CDR3 consists of 16 residues. From germline, CDR1 is LGHNA and CDR2 YNFKEQ. CDR3 residues: CASSLGQGENYNEQFF. The CDR3, as DNA: TGTGCCAGCAGCCTGGGACAGGGGGAAAACTACAATGAGCAGTTCTTC.

This sequence joins TRBV20-1 and TRBJ2-7; either TRBD1 or TRBD2 may fit D (5 bases each). CDR1 and CDR2 (germline): DFQATT, SNEGSKA (reference sequence). The V end lost 0 bases, the J end lost 0 bases, and 12 bases lay between the germline ends. This CDR3 spans 15 amino acids. This CDR3 reads CSARESGTYSYEQYF. CDR3 sequence (DNA): TGCAGTGCTAGAGAGTCCGGGACGTACTCCTACGAGCAGTACTTC.

The chain recombines TRBV5-4 with TRBJ1-1; TRBD1 matches at 7 bases. The CDR3 length is 14 residues. Germline V gene sequence: CDR1 SGHNT, CDR2 YYREEE (reference sequence). The J segment lost 11 bases and the V segment lost 0 bases, leaving 10 bases of the junction unmatched. CDR3 sequence: CASSLGGNRGSAFF. The DNA for the CDR3 is TGTGCCAGCAGCTTGGGAGGGAACAGGGGCAGTGCTTTCTTT.

The chain carries TRBV5-1 and TRBJ2-3, with D unclear. The CDR3 is 12 amino acids. Germline values: CDR1 SGHRS, CDR2 YFSETQ. Trimming pared 0 bases from V and 6 bases from J, leaving 5 bases between. CDR3 residues: CASSLDMDTQYF. CDR3 nucleotide sequence: TGCGCCAGCAGCTTGGACATGGATACGCAGTATTTT.

This clonotype was seen a few times. The DNA for the CDR3 is TGTGCCAGCAGTCCGGCGAGGCGAGAGACCCAGTACTTC. It specifies CASSPARRETQYF. This chain links TRBV12-3 or TRBV12-4 with TRBJ2-5, with D uncertain. V was pared by 5 bases and J by 4 bases, with 11 bases between. The CDR3 loop spans 13 amino acids.

This clonotype was seen more than once but under ten times. V usage is TRBV13 and J usage is TRBJ2-3; TRBD1 agrees at 9 bases. With 8 bases clipped from V and 4 bases from J, the junction kept 16 bases outside the gene matches. This CDR3 spans 17 amino acids. Germline V gene data show CDR1 as PRHDT and CDR2 as FYEKMQ (reference sequence). CDR3 sequence reads: CASEESPGTGYADTQYF. The CDR3 DNA is TGTGCCAGCGAAGAGTCACCCGGGACAGGGTATGCAGATACGCAGTATTTT. Looking up the rest from reference TRBV13 and TRBJ2-3 gives the full variable domain: AAGVIQSPRHLIKEKRETATLKCYPIPRHDTVYWYQQGPGQDPQFLISFYEKMQSDKGSIPDRFSAQQFSDYHSELNMSSLELGDSALYFCASEESPGTGYADTQYFGPGTRLTVL.

The sample holds many counts of this clonotype. The V gene is TRBV27, the J gene TRBJ2-5, with no clear D. The V and J ends lost 0 bases and 3 bases respectively, with 11 bases between them. The germline V gene has CDR1 MNHEY and CDR2 SMNVEV (reference sequence). The CDR3 length is 15 residues. CDR3 in amino acids: CASSLSNVRKETQYF. In nucleotides, the CDR3 is TGTGCCAGCAGTTTATCGAACGTGAGAAAAGAGACCCAGTACTTC.

J is TRBJ1-5 and V is TRBV7-6, with a possible D match to TRBD1 (6 bases). The germline V and J ends were trimmed by 2 bases and 5 bases, with 16 bases remaining between them. The V gene's germline CDR1 is SGHVS and CDR2 FNYEAQ. This CDR3 contains 16 residues. CDR3 protein: CASSLYLQGRDQPQHF. CDR3 DNA: TGTGCCAGCAGCTTATATTTGCAGGGGAGGGATCAGCCCCAGCATTTT.

The V and J genes are TRBV7-2 and TRBJ2-1; 10 nucleotides align to TRBD2. V was clipped by 5 bases and J by 0 bases; unmatched bases: 7. Germline CDR1 SGHTA, CDR2 FQGNSA. The CDR3 loop spans 17 amino acids. The chain's CDR3 is CASSTRLAGHSYNEQFF. The CDR3 DNA sequence: TGTGCCAGCAGCACCCGACTAGCGGGTCACTCCTACAATGAGCAGTTCTTC.

This clonotype was counted a few times. V gene TRBV7-2 combines with J gene TRBJ1-2; D not certain. The V gene lost 1 base and the J gene lost 2 bases, with 8 bases spanning the gap. This CDR3 is 14 amino acids long. Germline loops: CDR1 SGHTA, CDR2 FQGNSA. CDR3 region: CASSLGLGNYGYTF. CDR3 bases: TGTGCCAGCAGCTTAGGTCTTGGGAACTATGGCTACACCTTC.

This clonotype was picked up many times. This rearrangement joins TRBV12-3 or TRBV12-4 to TRBJ2-3; no definite D call. The CDR3 is 13 residues long. Between the trimmed V and J ends, which lost 5 bases and 1 base, there was a span of 7 bases. The CDR3 DNA follows: TGTGCCAGCAGTAGGATGGGCACAGATACGCAGTATTTT. Translation gives CASSRMGTDTQYF.

The V and J genes are TRBV7-9 and TRBJ1-2; 10 positions match TRBD1. The CDR3 consists of 15 residues. Germline CDR1 reads SEHNR; CDR2 reads FQNEAQ (reference sequence). V was clipped by 5 bases and J by 8 bases; unmatched bases: 11. The CDR3 coding sequence is TGTGCCAGCAGCCACCGGGACAGGGGTATTCACGGCTACACCTTC. The encoded protein is CASSHRDRGIHGYTF.

This clonotype was picked up many times. The chain employs TRBV27 and TRBJ1-4; D may be TRBD1 (6 bases). Germline V lookup: CDR1 MNHEY, CDR2 SMNVEV (reference sequence). Deletions cut 4 bases from V and 7 bases from J, with 19 bases between. The CDR3 is 16 amino acids. The CDR3 is CASSSPLGGRFEKLFF. CDR3 sequence (DNA): TGTGCCAGCAGTTCGCCCTTGGGGGGGCGCTTTGAAAAACTGTTTTTT.

The sample holds many counts of this clonotype. The DNA of the CDR3 is TGTGCCAGCAGCGTAGGGTTAAGCGCAGCCTACGAGCAGTACTTC. Protein: CASSVGLSAAYEQYF. The chain links TRBV9 to TRBJ2-7; no reliable D call. The V gene's germline CDR1 is SGDLS and CDR2 YYNGEE. The V end was cut by 0 bases, the J end by 2 bases, with 12 bases between. There are 15 residues in the CDR3.

There are a few counts of this clonotype. The V call is TRBV12-3 or TRBV12-4, the J call TRBJ2-1; 10 bases fit TRBD2. V trimming: 2 bases; J trimming: 15 bases; junction bases outside the gene matches: 13. The CDR3 has 15 residues. In DNA form, the CDR3 reads TGTGCCAGCAGTTTATCCGGCGGGATAGCGGGGGGCGGGTTCTTC. Translated: CASSLSGGIAGGGFF.